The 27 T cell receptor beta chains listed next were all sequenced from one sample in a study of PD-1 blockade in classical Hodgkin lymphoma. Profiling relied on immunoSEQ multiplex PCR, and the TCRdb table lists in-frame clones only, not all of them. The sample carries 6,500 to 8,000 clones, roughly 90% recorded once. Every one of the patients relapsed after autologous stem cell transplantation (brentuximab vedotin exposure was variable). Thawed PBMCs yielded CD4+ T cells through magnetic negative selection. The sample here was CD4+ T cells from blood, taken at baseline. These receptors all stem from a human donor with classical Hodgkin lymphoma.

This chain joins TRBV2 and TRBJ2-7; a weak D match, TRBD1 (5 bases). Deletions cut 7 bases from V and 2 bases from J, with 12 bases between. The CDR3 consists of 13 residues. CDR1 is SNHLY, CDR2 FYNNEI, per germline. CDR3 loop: CASITGLTYEQYF. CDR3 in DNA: TGTGCCAGCATAACAGGTCTAACCTACGAGCAGTACTTC.

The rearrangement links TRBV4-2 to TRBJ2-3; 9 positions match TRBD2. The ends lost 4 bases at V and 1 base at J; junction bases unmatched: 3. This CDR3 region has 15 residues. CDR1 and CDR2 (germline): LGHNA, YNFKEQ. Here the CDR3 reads CASSRWTSGTDTQYF. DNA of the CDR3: TGTGCCAGCAGCCGATGGACTAGCGGCACAGATACGCAGTATTTT.

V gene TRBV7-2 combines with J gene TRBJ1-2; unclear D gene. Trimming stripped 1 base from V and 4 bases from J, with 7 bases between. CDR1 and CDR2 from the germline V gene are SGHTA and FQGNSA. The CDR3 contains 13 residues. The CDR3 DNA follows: TGTGCCAGCAGCTTAGGGATGGGCTATGGCTACACCTTC. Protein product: CASSLGMGYGYTF.

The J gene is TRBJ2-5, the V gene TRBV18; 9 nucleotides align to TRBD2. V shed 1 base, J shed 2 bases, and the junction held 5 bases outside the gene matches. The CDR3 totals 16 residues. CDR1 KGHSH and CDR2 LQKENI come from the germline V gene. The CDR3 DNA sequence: TGTGCCAGCTCACCACTAGCACTAGCGGGTCAAGAGACCCAGTACTTC. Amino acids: CASSPLALAGQETQYF.

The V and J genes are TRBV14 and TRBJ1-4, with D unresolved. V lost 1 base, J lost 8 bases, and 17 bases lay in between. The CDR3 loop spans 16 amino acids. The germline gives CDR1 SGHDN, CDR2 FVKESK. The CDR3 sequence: CASSQAGQGWREKLFF. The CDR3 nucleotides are TGTGCCAGCAGCCAAGCGGGCCAAGGGTGGAGAGAAAAACTGTTTTTT.

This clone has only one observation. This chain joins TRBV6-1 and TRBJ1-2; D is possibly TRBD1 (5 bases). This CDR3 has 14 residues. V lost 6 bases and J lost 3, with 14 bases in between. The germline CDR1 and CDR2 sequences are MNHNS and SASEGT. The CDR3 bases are TGTGCCAGCAGGAGGGACGGGGGGGACTATGGCTACACCTTC. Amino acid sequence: CASRRDGGDYGYTF.

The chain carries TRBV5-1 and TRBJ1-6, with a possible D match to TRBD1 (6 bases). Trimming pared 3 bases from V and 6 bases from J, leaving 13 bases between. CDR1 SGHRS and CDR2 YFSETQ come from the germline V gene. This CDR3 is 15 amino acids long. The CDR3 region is CASSSTTGSNSPLHF. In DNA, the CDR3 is TGCGCCAGCAGCTCAACGACAGGTAGTAATTCACCCCTCCACTTT.

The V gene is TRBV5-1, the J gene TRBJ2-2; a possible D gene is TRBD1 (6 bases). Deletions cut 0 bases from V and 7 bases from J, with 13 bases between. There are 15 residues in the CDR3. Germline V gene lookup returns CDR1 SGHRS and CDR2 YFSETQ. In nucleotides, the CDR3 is TGCGCCAGCAGCTTGGCAGGGGCGGTAGGCGGGGAGCTGTTTTTT. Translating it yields CASSLAGAVGGELFF.

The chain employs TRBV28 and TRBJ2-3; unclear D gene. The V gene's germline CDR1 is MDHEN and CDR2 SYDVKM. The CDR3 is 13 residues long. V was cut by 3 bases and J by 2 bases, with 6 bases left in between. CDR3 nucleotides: TGTGCCAGCAGTTTCCAGATCACAGATACGCAGTATTTT. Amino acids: CASSFQITDTQYF.

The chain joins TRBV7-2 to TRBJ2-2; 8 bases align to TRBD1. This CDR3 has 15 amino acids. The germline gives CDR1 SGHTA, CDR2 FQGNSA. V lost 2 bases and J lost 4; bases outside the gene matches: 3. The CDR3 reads CASSLRTGFTGELFF. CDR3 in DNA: TGTGCCAGCAGCTTAAGGACAGGGTTCACCGGGGAGCTGTTTTTT.

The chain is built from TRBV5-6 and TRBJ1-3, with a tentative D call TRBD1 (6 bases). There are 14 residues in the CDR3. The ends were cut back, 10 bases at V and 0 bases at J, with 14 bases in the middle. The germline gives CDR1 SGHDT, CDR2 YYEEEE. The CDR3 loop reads CASHRQVSGNTIYF. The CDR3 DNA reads TGTGCCTCTCACCGACAGGTCTCTGGAAACACCATATATTTT.

The CDR3 here is CASSEGLAGVETQYF. CDR3 DNA: TGCGCCAGCAGTGAGGGACTAGCGGGAGTGGAGACCCAGTACTTC. This chain connects TRBV10-1 to TRBJ2-5, with TRBD2 identical over 13 bases. The germline gives CDR1 WNHNN, CDR2 SYGVQD (reference sequence). The CDR3 length is 15 residues. The V segment lost 2 bases and the J segment 5 bases; nucleotides outside the gene matches: 2.

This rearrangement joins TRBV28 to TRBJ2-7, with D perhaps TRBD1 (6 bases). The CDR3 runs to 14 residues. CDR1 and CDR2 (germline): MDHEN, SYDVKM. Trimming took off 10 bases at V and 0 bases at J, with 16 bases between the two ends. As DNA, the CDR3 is TGTGCCACGAGACGACAGGATAGCTCCTACGAGCAGTACTTC. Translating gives CATRRQDSSYEQYF.

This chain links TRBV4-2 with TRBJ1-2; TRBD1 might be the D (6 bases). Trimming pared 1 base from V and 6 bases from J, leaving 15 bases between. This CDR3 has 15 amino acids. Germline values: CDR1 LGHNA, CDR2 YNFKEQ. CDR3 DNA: TGTGCCAGCAGCCAAGCCGGCACAGGGAGGGATGGCTACACCTTC. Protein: CASSQAGTGRDGYTF.

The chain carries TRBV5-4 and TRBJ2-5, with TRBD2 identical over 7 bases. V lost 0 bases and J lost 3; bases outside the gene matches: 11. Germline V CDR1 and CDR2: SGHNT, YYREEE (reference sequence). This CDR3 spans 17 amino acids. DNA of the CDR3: TGTGCCAGCAGCTTGGGTCCCATCAGGGAGGGGAAAGAGACCCAGTACTTC. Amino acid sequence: CASSLGPIREGKETQYF.

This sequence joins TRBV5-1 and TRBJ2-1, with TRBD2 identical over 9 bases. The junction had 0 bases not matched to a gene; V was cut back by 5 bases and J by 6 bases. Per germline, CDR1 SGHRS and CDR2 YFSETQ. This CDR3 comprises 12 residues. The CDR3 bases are TGCGCCAGCAGGCGGGAGGGCAATGAGCAGTTCTTC. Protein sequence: CASRREGNEQFF.

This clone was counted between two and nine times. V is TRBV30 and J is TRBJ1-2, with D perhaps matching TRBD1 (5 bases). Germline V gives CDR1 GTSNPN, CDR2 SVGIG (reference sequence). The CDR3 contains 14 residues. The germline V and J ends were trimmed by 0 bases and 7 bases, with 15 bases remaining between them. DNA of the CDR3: TGTGCCTGGAGTGTTGTAGGGGCGCGCGGTGGCTACACCTTC. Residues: CAWSVVGARGGYTF. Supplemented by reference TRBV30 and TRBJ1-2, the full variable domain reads SQTIHQWPATLVQPVGSPLSLECTVEGTSNPNLYWYRQAAGRGLQLLFYSVGIGQISSEVPQNLSASRPQDRQFILSSKKLLLSDSGFYLCAWSVVGARGGYTFGSGTRLTVV.

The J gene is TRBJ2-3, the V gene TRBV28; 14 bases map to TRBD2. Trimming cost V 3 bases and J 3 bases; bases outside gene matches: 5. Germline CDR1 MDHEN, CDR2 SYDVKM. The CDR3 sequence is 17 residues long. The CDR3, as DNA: TGTGCCAGCAGTTTGGGGACTAGCGGGAGAAGTACAGATACGCAGTATTTT. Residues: CASSLGTSGRSTDTQYF.

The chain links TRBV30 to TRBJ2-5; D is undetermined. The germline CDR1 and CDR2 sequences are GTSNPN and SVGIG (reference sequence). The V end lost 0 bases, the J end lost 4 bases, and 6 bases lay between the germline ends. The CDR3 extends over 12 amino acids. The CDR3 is CAWSVSGETQYF. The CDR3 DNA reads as TGTGCCTGGAGTGTAAGTGGAGAGACCCAGTACTTC.

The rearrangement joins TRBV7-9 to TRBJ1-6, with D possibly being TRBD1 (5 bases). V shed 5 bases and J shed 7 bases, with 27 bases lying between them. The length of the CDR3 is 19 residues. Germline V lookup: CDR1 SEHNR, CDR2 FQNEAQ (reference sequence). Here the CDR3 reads CASSPGRTPPPNENSPLHF. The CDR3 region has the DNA TGTGCCAGCAGCCCGGGGAGGACACCTCCTCCGAATGAGAATTCACCCCTCCACTTT. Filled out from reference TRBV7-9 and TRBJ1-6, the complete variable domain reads DTGVSQNPRHKITKRGQNVTFRCDPISEHNRLYWYRQTLGQGPEFLTYFQNEAQLEKSRLLSDRFSAERPKGSFSTLEIQRTEQGDSAMYLCASSPGRTPPPNENSPLHFGNGTRLTVT.

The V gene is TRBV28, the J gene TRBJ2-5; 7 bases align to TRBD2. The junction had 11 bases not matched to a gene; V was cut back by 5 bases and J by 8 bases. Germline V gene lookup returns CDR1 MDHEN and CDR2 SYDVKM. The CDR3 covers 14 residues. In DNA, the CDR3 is TGTGCCAGCAGTCCGGGGGGAATGGTCGGAACCCAGTACTTC. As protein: CASSPGGMVGTQYF.

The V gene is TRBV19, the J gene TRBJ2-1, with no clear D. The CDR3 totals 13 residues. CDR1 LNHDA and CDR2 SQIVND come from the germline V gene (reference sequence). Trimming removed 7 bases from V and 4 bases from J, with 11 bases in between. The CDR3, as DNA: TGTGCCAGTACCTCACACGTTTACAATGAGCAGTTCTTC. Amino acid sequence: CASTSHVYNEQFF.

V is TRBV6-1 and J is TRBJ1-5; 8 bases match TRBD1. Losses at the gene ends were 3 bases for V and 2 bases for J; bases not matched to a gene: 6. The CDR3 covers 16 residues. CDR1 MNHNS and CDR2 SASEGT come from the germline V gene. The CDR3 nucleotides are TGTGCCAGCAGTGAGCAGACAGGGGCGCGCAATCAGCCCCAGCATTTT. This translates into CASSEQTGARNQPQHF.

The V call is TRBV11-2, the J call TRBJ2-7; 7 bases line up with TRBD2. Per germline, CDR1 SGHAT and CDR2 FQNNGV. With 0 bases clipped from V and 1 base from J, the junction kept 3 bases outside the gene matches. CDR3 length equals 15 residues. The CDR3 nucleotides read TGTGCCAGCAGCTTAGAAGGGCGGGGGTCCTACGAGCAGTACTTC. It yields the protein CASSLEGRGSYEQYF.

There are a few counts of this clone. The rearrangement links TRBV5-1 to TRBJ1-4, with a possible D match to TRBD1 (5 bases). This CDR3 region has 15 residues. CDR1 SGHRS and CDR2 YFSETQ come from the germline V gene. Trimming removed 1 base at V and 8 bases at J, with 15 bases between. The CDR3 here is CASSLWQGEVEKLFF. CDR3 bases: TGCGCCAGCAGCTTGTGGCAGGGCGAGGTCGAAAAACTGTTTTTT.

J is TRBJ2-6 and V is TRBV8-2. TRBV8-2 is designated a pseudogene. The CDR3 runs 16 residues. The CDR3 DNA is TGTGGCAAAGGGAAGATAACACAAAGTCGGGCCAACGTCCTGACTTTC. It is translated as CGKGKITQSRANVLTF.

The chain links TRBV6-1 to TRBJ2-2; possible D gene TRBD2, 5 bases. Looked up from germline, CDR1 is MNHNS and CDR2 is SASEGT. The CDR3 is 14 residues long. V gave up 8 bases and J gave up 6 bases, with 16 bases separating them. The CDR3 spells CASVYPGESGELFF. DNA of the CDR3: TGTGCCAGCGTTTACCCCGGGGAGTCCGGGGAGCTGTTTTTT.